The clone carrying this TCR beta chain appeared a single time. Its antigen remains unidentified. Primers: 60 Vbeta forward and 13 Jbeta reverse. Clones were sequenced by immunoSEQ multiplex PCR, and TCRdb holds only the in-frame ones, with some missing. The data contain over 70,000 clones, 80% of them singletons. These data come from a study of cytomegalovirus exposure and HLA in healthy donors. Findings and caveats of the study: Presence/absence analysis assumed near-uniform sequencing depth across donors.

Sequenced material: PBMCs. The clonotype originates from a man between 18 and 29 years old in good health and CMV-seronegative.

The DNA for the CDR3 is TGTGCCAGCAGTGAAACTCTAACTGATTACTATGGCTACACCTTC. Protein sequence: CASSETLTDYYGYTF. The V gene is TRBV2, the J gene TRBJ1-2, with unresolved D. V lost 2 bases, J lost 3 bases, and 13 bases lay in between. In germline, CDR1 is SNHLY, CDR2 FYNNEI. This CDR3 is 15 amino acids long.